This T cell receptor (beta chain) is from a study of T-cell reconstitution after alpha-beta-depleted transplantation in children. The sample holds a few counts of this clonotype. Preparation of the TCRbeta library used unique molecular identifiers. TCRdb reprocessed the PCR reads via MiXCR and lists one record per CDR3 protein. The sample includes 250,000 to 400,000 distinct CDR3 sequences, 20% to 30% seen only once; the top ten take roughly 9.7%. The CDR3 is made up of 12 amino acids. Trimming removed 6 bases at V and 5 bases at J, with 11 bases between. The germline V gene has CDR1 LNHNV and CDR2 YYDKDF (reference sequence).

This clonotype originated in a male patient aged 10-17 years who had a stem cell transplant for acute lymphoblastic leukemia, so the T cells may come from the graft donor. The rearrangement joins TRBV15 to TRBJ2-7; D is perhaps TRBD1 (6 bases). The specimen comprised PBMCs, mostly from graft donor cells, sampled 180 days after TCRalphabeta/CD19-depleted stem cell transplant. Here the CDR3 DNA reads TGTGCCACCAGAACAACAGGGAACGAGCAGTACTTC. Amino acids: CATRTTGNEQYF.